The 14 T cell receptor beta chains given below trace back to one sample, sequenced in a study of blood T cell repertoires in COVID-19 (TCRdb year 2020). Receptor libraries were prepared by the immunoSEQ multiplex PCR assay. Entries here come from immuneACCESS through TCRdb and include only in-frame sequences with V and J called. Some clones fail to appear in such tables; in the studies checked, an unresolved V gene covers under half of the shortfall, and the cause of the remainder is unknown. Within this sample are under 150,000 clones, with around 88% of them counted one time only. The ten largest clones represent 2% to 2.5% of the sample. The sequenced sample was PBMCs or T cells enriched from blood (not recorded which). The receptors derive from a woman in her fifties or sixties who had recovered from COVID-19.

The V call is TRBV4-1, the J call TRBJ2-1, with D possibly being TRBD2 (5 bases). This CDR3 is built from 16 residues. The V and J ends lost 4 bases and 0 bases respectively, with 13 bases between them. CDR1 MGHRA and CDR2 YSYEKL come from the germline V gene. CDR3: CASSPSRGLSYNEQFF. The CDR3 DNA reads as TGCGCCAGCAGCCCCTCACGAGGGCTCTCCTACAATGAGCAGTTCTTC.

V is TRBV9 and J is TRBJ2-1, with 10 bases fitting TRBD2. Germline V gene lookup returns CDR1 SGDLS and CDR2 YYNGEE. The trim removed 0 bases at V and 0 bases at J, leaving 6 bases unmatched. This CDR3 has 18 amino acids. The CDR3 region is CASSVGLAGGPSYNEQFF. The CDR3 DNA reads TGTGCCAGCAGCGTAGGATTAGCGGGGGGACCCTCCTACAATGAGCAGTTCTTC.

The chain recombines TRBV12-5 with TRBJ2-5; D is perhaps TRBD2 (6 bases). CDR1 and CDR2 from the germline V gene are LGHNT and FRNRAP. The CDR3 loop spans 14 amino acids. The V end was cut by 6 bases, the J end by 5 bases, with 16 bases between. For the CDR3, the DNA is TGTGCTAGTGGCCGGGACTGGCAGAGGGAGACCCAGTACTTC. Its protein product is CASGRDWQRETQYF.

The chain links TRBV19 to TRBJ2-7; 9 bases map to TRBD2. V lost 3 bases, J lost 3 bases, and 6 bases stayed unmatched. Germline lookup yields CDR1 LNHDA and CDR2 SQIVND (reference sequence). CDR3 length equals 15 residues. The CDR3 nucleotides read TGTGCCAGTAGTATGGGGACTAGCAATCTCTACGAGCAGTACTTC. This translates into CASSMGTSNLYEQYF. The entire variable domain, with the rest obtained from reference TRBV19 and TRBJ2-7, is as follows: DGGITQSPKYLFRKEGQNVTLSCEQNLNHDAMYWYRQDPGQGLRLIYYSQIVNDFQKGDIAEGYSVSREKKESFPLTVTSAQKNPTAFYLCASSMGTSNLYEQYFGPGTRLTVT.

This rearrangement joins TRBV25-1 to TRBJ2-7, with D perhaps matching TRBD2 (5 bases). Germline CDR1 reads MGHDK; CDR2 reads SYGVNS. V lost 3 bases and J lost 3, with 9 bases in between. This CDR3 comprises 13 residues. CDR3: CASSEVGIYEQYF. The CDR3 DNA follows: TGTGCCAGCAGTGAGGTCGGGATCTACGAGCAGTACTTC.

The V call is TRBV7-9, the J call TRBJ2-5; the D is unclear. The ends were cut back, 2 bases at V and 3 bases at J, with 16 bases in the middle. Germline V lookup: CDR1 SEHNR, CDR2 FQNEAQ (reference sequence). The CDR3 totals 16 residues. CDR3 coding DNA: TGTGCCAGCAGCTTAATAGCCGATGGCGCCGAAGAGACCCAGTACTTC. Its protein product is CASSLIADGAEETQYF.

This CDR3 is CASRHPGGETQYF. The CDR3 bases are TGTGCCAGCAGGCACCCGGGAGGCGAGACCCAGTACTTC. The genes are TRBV7-3 and TRBJ2-5, with 7 bases lining up with TRBD2. CDR1 is SGHTA and CDR2 is FQGTGA in the germline V gene. This CDR3 comprises 13 residues. J lost 5 bases, V lost 6 bases, and 6 bases had no gene match.

As DNA, the CDR3 is TGTGCCAGCACCAACGGACAGGGGCAGGCCGAGCAGTACTTC. It yields the protein CASTNGQGQAEQYF. The chain recombines TRBV6-5 with TRBJ2-7; 9 nucleotides line up with TRBD1. Germline-derived CDR1 and CDR2 are MNHEY and SVGAGI. The CDR3 length is 14 residues. Losses at the gene ends were 7 bases for V and 6 bases for J; bases not matched to a gene: 10.

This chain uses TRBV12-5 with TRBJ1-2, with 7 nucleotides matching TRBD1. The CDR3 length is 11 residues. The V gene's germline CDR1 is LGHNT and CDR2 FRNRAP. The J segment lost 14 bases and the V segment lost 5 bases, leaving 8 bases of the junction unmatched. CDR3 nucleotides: TGTGCTAGTGGTCTGGAGACAGGGATGACCTTC. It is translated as CASGLETGMTF.

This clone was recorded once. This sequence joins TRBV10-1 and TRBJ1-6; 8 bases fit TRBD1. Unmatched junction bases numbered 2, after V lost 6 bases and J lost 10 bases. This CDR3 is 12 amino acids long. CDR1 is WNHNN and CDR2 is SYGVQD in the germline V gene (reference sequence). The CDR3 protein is CASRYRGSPLHF. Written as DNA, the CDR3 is TGCGCCAGCAGATACAGGGGGTCACCCCTCCACTTT.

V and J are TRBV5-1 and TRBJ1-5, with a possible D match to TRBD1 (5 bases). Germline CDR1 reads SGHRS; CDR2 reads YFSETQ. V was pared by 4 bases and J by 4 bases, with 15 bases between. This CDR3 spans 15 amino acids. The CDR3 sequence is CASSLGGELNQPQHF. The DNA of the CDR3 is TGCGCCAGCAGCCTGGGGGGGGAGTTAAATCAGCCCCAGCATTTT.

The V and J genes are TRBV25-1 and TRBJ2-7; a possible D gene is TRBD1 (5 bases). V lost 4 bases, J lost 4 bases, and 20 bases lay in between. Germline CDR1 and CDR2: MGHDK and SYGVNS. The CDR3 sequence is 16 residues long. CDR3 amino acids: CASSGGGARGWYEQYF. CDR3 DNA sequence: TGTGCCAGCAGTGGGGGCGGAGCCCGCGGTTGGTACGAGCAGTACTTC.

The DNA for the CDR3 is TGTGCCAGCAGTGAGGAGCGGGGGGTGGAGACCCAGTACTTC. Residues: CASSEERGVETQYF. The chain recombines TRBV6-2 or TRBV6-3 with TRBJ2-5, with 9 positions matching TRBD2. Per the germline V gene, CDR1 is MNHEY and CDR2 is SVGEGT. This CDR3 region has 14 residues. V was pared by 5 bases and J by 5 bases, with 6 bases of the junction left unmatched.

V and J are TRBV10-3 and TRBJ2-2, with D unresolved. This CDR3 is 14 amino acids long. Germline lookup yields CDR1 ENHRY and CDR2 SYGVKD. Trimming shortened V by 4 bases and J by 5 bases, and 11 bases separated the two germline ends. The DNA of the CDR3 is TGTGCCATCAGTGTTGAGAGAATAACCGGGGAGCTGTTTTTT. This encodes CAISVERITGELFF.